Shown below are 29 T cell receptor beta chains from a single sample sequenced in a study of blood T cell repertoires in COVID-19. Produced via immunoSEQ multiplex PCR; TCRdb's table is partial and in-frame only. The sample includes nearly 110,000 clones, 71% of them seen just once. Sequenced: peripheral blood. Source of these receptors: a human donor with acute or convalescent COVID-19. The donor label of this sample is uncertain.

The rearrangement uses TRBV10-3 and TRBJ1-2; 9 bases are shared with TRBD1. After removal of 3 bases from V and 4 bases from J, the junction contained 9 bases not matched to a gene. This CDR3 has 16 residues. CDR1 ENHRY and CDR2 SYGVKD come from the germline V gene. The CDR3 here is CAISESGTGISYGYTF. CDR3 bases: TGTGCCATCAGTGAATCAGGGACAGGGATCTCCTATGGCTACACCTTC.

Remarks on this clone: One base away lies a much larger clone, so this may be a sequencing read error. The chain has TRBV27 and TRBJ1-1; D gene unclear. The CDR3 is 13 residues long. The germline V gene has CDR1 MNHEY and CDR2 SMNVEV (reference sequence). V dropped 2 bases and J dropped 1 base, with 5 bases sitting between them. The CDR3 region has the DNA TGTGCCAGCAGTTTAACGAGGAACACTGAAGCTTTCTTT. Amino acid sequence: CASSLTRNTEAFF.

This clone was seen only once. The CDR3 spells CASSLTSPNTGELFF. CDR3 nucleotide sequence: TGTGCCAGCAGCCTGACTAGCCCGAACACCGGGGAGCTGTTTTTT. The chain couples TRBV6-6 to TRBJ2-2; 7 positions agree with TRBD2. Germline-derived CDR1 and CDR2 are MNHNY and SVGAGI (reference sequence). J gave up 0 bases and V 6 bases, and 4 bases lay outside the gene matches. The CDR3 has 15 amino acids.

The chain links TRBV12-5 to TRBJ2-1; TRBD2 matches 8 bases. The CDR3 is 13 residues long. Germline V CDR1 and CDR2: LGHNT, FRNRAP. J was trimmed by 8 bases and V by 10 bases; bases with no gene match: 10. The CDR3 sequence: CATSRGGADEQFF. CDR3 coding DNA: TGTGCTACCTCCCGGGGGGGGGCCGATGAGCAGTTCTTC.

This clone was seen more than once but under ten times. CDR3 sequence: CASSWNSVRWQGSYEQYV. DNA of the CDR3: TGTGCCAGTAGTTGGAATAGTGTGAGGTGGCAGGGATCCTACGAGCAGTACGTC. The J gene is TRBJ2-7, the V gene TRBV19; a weak D match, TRBD1 (5 bases). CDR3 size: 18 residues. Trimming stripped 5 bases from V and 1 base from J, with 24 bases between. Germline CDR1 LNHDA, CDR2 SQIVND (reference sequence).

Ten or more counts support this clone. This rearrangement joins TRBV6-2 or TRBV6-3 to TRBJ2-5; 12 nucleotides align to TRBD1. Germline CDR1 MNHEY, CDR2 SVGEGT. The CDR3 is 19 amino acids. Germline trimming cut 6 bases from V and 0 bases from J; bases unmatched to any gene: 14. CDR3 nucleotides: TGTGCCAGCAGATACCGGGGGGGACAGGGGGCCTTGGACCAAGAGACCCAGTACTTC. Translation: CASRYRGGQGALDQETQYF.

In DNA, the CDR3 is TGTGCCAGCAGCTTCCGCGCCGGGACAAATCGTGATGGCTACACCTTC. It is translated as CASSFRAGTNRDGYTF. The chain is built from TRBV11-1 and TRBJ1-2, with TRBD1 as a possible D gene (6 bases). The germline V and J ends were trimmed by 3 bases and 6 bases, with 20 bases remaining between them. CDR3 length: 16 residues. Germline loops: CDR1 SGHAT, CDR2 FQDESV (reference sequence).

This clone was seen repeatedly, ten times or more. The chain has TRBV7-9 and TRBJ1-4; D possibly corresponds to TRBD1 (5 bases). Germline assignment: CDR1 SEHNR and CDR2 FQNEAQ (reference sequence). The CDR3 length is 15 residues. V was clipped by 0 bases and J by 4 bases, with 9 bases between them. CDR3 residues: CASSLAGVLNEKLFF. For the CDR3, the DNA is TGTGCCAGCAGCTTAGCAGGGGTCCTTAATGAAAAACTGTTTTTT.

In nucleotides, the CDR3 is TGTGCCAGCAGTTTATATCGGGTCCGCTCTGGGGCCAACGTCCTGACTTTC. Translated: CASSLYRVRSGANVLTF. The chain employs TRBV28 and TRBJ2-6; D is ambiguous. This CDR3 has 17 residues. Trimming stripped 1 base from V and 0 bases from J, with 10 bases between. Germline values: CDR1 MDHEN, CDR2 SYDVKM.

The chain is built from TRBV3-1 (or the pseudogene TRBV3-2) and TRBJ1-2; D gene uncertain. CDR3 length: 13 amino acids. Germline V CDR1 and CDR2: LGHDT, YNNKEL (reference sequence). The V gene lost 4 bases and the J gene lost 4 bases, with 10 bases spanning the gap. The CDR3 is CASSPNRGYGYTF. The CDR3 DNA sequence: TGTGCCAGCAGCCCAAACCGAGGCTATGGCTACACCTTC.

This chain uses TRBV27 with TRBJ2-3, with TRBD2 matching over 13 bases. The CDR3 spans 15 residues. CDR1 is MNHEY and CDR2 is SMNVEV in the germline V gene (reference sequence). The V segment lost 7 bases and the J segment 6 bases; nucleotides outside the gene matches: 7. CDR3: CASKLAGGLWDTQYF. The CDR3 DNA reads TGTGCCAGCAAACTAGCGGGGGGGCTGTGGGATACGCAGTATTTT.

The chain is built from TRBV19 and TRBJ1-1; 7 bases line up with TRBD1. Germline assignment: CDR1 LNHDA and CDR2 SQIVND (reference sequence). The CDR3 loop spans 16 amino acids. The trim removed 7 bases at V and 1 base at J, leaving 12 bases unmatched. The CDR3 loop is CASKTIMGQKNTEAFF. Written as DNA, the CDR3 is TGTGCCAGTAAAACTATTATGGGACAGAAGAACACTGAAGCTTTCTTT.

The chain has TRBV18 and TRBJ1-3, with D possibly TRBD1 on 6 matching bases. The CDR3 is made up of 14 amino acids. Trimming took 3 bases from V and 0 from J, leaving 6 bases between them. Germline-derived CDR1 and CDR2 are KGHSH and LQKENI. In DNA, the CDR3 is TGTGCCAGCTCACCGGACAGCTCTGGAAACACCATATATTTT. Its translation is CASSPDSSGNTIYF. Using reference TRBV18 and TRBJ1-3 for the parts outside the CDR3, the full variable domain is NAGVMQNPRHLVRRRGQEARLRCSPMKGHSHVYWYRQLPEEGLKFMVYLQKENIIDESGMPKERFSAEFPKEGPSILRIQQVVRGDSAAYFCASSPDSSGNTIYFGEGSWLTVV.

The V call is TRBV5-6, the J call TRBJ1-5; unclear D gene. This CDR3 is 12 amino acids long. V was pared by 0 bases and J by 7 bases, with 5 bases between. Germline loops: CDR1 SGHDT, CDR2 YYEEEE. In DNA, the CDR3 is TGTGCCAGCAGCTTGGGGGCACAGCCCCAGCATTTT. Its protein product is CASSLGAQPQHF. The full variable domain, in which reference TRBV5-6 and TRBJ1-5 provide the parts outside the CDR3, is DAGVTQSPTHLIKTRGQQVTLRCSPKSGHDTVSWYQQALGQGPQFIFQYYEEEERQRGNFPDRFSGHQFPNYSSELNVNALLLGDSALYLCASSLGAQPQHFGDGTRLSIL.

In nucleotides, the CDR3 is TGTGCCAGCAGTCGACAGGAGAACACTGAAGCTTTCTTT. It yields the protein CASSRQENTEAFF. The chain combines TRBV6-5 with TRBJ1-1; perhaps TRBD1 as D (6 bases). Trimming took off 5 bases at V and 1 base at J, with 8 bases between the two ends. The CDR3 runs 13 residues. From germline, CDR1 is MNHEY and CDR2 SVGAGI.

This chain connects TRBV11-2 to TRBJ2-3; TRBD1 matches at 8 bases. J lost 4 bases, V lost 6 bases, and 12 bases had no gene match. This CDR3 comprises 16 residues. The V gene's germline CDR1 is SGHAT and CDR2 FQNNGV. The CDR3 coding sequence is TGTGCCAGCAGACGTCTTGGACAGGGAGCACCAGATACGCAGTATTTT. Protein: CASRRLGQGAPDTQYF.

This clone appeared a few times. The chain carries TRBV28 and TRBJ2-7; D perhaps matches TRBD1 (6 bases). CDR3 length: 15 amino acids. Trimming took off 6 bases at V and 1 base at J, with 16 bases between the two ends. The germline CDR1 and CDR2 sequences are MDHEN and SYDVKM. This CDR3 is CASSPASTGSYEQYF. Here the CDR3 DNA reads TGTGCCAGCAGCCCCGCCTCGACAGGTTCCTACGAGCAGTACTTC.

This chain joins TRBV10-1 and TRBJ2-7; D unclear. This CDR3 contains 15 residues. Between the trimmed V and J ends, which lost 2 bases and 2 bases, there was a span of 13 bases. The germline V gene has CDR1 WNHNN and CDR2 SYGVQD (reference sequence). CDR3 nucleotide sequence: TGCGCCAGCAGTGAGGGCCCCATTAACACCTACGAGCAGTACGTC. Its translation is CASSEGPINTYEQYV.

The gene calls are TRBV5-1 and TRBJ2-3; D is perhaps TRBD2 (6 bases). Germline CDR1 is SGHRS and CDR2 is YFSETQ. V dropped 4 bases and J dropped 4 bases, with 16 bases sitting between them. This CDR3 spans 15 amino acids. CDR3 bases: TGCGCCAGCAGCCGGGGAGGAGGCGGCTCAGATACGCAGTATTTT. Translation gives CASSRGGGGSDTQYF.

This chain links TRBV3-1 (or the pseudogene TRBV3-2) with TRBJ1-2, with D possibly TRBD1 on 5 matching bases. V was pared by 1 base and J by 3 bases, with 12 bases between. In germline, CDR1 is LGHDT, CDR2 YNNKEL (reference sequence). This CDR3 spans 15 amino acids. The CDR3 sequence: CASSQGVSGHYGYTF. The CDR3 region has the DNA TGTGCCAGCAGCCAAGGCGTATCAGGGCACTATGGCTACACCTTC.

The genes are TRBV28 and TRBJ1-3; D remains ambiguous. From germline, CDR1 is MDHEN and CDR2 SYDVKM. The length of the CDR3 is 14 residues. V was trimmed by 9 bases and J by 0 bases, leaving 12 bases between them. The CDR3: CASRRETSGNTIYF. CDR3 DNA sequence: TGTGCCAGTAGGCGGGAAACCTCTGGAAACACCATATATTTT.

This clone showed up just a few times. The CDR3 loop reads CAGGGAATNEKLFF. CDR3 DNA sequence: TGTGCTGGGGGGGGCGCGGCGACTAATGAAAAACTGTTTTTT. This chain connects TRBV25-1 to TRBJ1-4; D might be TRBD1 (6 bases). Germline V CDR1 and CDR2: MGHDK, SYGVNS. This CDR3 has 14 residues. The full variable domain, completed using reference TRBV25-1 and TRBJ1-4, is EADIYQTPRYLVIGTGKKITLECSQTMGHDKMYWYQQDPGMELHLIHYSYGVNSTEKGDLSSESTVSRIRTEHFPLTLESARPSHTSQYLCAGGGAATNEKLFFGSGTQLSVL.

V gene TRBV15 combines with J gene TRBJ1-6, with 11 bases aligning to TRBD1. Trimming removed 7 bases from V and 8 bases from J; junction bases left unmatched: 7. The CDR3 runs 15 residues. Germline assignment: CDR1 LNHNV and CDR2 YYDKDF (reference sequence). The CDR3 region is CATKKDRGQDSPLHF. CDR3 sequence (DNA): TGTGCCACCAAGAAGGACAGGGGGCAAGATTCACCCCTCCACTTT.

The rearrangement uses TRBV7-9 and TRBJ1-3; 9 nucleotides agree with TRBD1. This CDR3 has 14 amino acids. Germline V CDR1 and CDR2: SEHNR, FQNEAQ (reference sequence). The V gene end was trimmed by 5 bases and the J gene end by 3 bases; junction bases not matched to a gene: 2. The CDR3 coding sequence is TGTGCCAGCAGCGGGACAGGGATTGGAAACACCATATATTTT. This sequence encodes CASSGTGIGNTIYF.

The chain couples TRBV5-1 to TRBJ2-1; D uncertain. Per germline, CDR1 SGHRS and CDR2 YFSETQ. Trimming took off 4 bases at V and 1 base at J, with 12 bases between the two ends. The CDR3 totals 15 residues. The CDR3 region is CASSGASRSYNEQFF. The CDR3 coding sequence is TGCGCCAGCAGCGGAGCTTCTAGATCCTACAATGAGCAGTTCTTC.

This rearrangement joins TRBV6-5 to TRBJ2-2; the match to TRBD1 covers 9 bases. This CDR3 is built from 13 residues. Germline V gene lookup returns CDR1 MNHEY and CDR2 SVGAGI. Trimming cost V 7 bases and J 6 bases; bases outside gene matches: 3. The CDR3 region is CASNRGPAGELFF. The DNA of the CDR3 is TGTGCCAGCAACAGGGGGCCAGCCGGGGAGCTGTTTTTT.

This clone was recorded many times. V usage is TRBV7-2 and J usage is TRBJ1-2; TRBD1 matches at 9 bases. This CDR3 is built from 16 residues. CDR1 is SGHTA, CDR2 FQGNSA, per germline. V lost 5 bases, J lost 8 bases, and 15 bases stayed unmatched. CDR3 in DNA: TGTGCCAGCAGCCCCATTCACGGGGGACAGGGAAGGGGCTACACCTTC. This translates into CASSPIHGGQGRGYTF.

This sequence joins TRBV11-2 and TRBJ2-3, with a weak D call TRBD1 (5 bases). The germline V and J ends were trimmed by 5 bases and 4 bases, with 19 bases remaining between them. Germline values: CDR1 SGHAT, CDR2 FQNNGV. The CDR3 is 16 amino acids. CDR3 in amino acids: CASSQSLTVRADTQYF. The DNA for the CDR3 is TGTGCCAGCAGCCAATCTTTGACAGTCCGGGCAGATACGCAGTATTTT.

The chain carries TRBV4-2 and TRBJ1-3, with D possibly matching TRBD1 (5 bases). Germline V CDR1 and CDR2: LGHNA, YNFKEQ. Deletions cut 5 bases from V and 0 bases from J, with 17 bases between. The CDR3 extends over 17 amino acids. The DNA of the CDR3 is TGTGCCAGCAGCTGGTTGGGGACTCCGAACTCTGGAAACACCATATATTTT. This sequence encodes CASSWLGTPNSGNTIYF.